A single sample is the source of the 11 T cell receptor beta chains below, sequenced in a study of T cell repertoires in cytomegalovirus infection. TCRdb processed the reads anew with MiXCR; each CDR3 protein has one entry. Of 250,000 to 350,000 distinct CDR3 sequences in the sample, about 23% are singletons; the top ten hold more than 11%. Sequencing was carried out using PBMCs. These receptors were taken from a human donor in good health (CMV status not recorded). Some clones in this sample may be carry-over from other donors' samples.

The chain links TRBV7-8 to TRBJ2-1; D possibly matches TRBD1 or TRBD2 (7 bases each). The germline V and J ends were trimmed by 0 bases and 3 bases, with 12 bases remaining between them. Germline CDR1 is SGHVS and CDR2 is FQNEAQ. The CDR3 spans 16 residues. The CDR3 region has the DNA TGTGCCAGCAGCTTAGCGGGCAGGGGGGGCTACAATGAGCAGTTCTTC. Translated: CASSLAGRGGYNEQFF.

The chain is built from TRBV15 and TRBJ2-7; the D gene is possibly TRBD2 (6 bases). The CDR3 extends over 14 amino acids. V was shortened by 1 base and J by 2 bases, with 9 bases between the two germline ends. From germline, CDR1 is LNHNV and CDR2 YYDKDF (reference sequence). The CDR3 spells CATSRGRGPYEQYF. The CDR3, as DNA: TGTGCCACCAGCAGAGGGAGGGGACCCTACGAGCAGTACTTC.

V is TRBV28 and J is TRBJ1-2, with D unclear. The germline CDR1 and CDR2 sequences are MDHEN and SYDVKM. This CDR3 has 10 residues. The germline V and J ends were trimmed by 10 bases and 10 bases, with 13 bases remaining between them. CDR3 amino acids: CATGEGDYTF. Here the CDR3 DNA reads TGTGCCACGGGAGAGGGTGACTACACCTTC.

The table lists this clonotype with a few counts. The V call is TRBV6-1, the J call TRBJ1-1; D uncertain. The CDR3 is 12 amino acids. CDR1 is MNHNS and CDR2 is SASEGT in the germline V gene. The V end lost 6 bases, the J end lost 8 bases, and 13 bases lay between the germline ends. The CDR3 DNA is TGTGCCAGCAGCCGGACCGGGGTCGAAGCTTTCTTT. It is translated as CASSRTGVEAFF.

The rearrangement links TRBV11-2 to TRBJ2-7, with 7 bases matching TRBD1. Per the germline V gene, CDR1 is SGHAT and CDR2 is FQNNGV. The CDR3 has 15 amino acids. Trimming removed 5 bases from V and 5 bases from J; junction bases left unmatched: 12. CDR3 bases: TGTGCCAGCAGCCCGAAGTCGACAGGGATCCACGAGCAGTACTTC. This gives the protein CASSPKSTGIHEQYF.

This chain connects TRBV5-1 to TRBJ1-2, with D hard to call. CDR1 SGHRS and CDR2 YFSETQ come from the germline V gene. The CDR3 extends over 14 amino acids. Deletions cut 0 bases from V and 8 bases from J, with 14 bases between. The CDR3 is CASSLALRDGGYTF. The DNA for the CDR3 is TGCGCCAGCAGCTTGGCCCTCAGAGATGGCGGCTACACCTTC.

The rearrangement uses TRBV10-3 and TRBJ2-7, with D perhaps given as TRBD1 or TRBD2 (5 bases each). V was pared by 8 bases and J by 3 bases, with 8 bases between. From germline, CDR1 is ENHRY and CDR2 SYGVKD. The CDR3 runs to 11 residues. CDR3 protein: CAIFGGYEQYF. DNA for the CDR3: TGTGCCATCTTTGGGGGCTACGAGCAGTACTTC.

This clonotype has just a few counts. V usage is TRBV3-1 and J usage is TRBJ1-1; the D gene is possibly TRBD1 (6 bases). The V and J ends lost 1 base and 6 bases respectively, with 18 bases between them. The CDR3 consists of 16 residues. The V gene's germline CDR1 is LGHDT and CDR2 YNNKEL (reference sequence). Written as DNA, the CDR3 is TGTGCCAGCAGCCAAGGGGCACAGGGATTTCGCGCTGAAGCTTTCTTT. This gives the protein CASSQGAQGFRAEAFF.

DNA for the CDR3: TGTGCCACCAGTGATCGACTAGCGGGAGGGACAGAGACCCAGTACTTC. Its protein product is CATSDRLAGGTETQYF. The V gene is TRBV24-1, the J gene TRBJ2-5; 14 nucleotides match TRBD2. The CDR3 extends over 16 amino acids. From germline, CDR1 is KGHDR and CDR2 SFDVKD. The junction had 3 bases not matched to a gene; V was cut back by 3 bases and J by 4 bases.

The chain employs TRBV15 and TRBJ2-1; D remains unclear. The CDR3 contains 18 residues. From germline, CDR1 is LNHNV and CDR2 YYDKDF (reference sequence). V lost 1 base to trimming and J lost 0 bases, with 16 bases between them. CDR3 bases: TGTGCCACCAGCAGAGGTCTCGGGTCGGGCGGCTCCTACAATGAGCAGTTCTTC. This codes for CATSRGLGSGGSYNEQFF.

The V call is TRBV7-3, the J call TRBJ2-1; the match to TRBD2 covers 11 bases. This CDR3 is built from 16 residues. In germline, CDR1 is SGHTA, CDR2 FQGTGA. The V gene end was trimmed by 4 bases and the J gene end by 6 bases; junction bases not matched to a gene: 8. CDR3 sequence (DNA): TGTGCCAGCAGCTCGTATAGCGGGAGGGGTACCAATGAGCAGTTCTTC. This sequence encodes CASSSYSGRGTNEQFF.